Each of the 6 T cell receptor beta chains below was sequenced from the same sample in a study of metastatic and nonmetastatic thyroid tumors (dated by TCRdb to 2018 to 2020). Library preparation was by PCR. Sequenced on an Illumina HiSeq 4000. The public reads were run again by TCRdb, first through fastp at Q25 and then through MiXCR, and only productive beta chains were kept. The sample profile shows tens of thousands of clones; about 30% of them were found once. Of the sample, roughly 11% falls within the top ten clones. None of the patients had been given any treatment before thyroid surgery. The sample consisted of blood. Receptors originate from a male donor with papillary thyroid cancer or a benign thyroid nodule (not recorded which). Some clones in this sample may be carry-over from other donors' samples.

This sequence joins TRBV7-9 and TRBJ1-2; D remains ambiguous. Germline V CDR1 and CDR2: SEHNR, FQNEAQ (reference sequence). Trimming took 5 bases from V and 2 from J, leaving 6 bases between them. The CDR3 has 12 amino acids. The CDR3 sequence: CASSRENYGYTF. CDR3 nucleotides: TGTGCCAGCAGCAGAGAAAACTATGGCTACACCTTC. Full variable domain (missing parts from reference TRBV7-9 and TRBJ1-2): DTGVSQNPRHKITKRGQNVTFRCDPISEHNRLYWYRQTLGQGPEFLTYFQNEAQLEKSRLLSDRFSAERPKGSFSTLEIQRTEQGDSAMYLCASSRENYGYTFGSGTRLTVV.

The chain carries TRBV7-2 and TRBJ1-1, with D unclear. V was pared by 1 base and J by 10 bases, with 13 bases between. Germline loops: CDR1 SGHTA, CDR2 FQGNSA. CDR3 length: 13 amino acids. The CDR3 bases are TGTGCCAGCAGCTTAGAGGCGCGGATTGCAGCTTTCTTT. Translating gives CASSLEARIAAFF.

CDR3 nucleotides: TGTGCCAGCAGTTTAGACCTCTCTTTGGTTGAGCAGTTCTTC. This translates into CASSLDLSLVEQFF. The chain couples TRBV12-3 or TRBV12-4 to TRBJ2-1; no clear D gene. Between the trimmed V and J ends, which lost 1 base and 9 bases, there was a span of 13 bases. The CDR3 is 14 amino acids.

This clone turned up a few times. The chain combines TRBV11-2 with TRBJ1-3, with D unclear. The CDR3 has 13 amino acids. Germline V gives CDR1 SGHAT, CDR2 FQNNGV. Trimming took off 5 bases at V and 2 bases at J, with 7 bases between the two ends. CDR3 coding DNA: TGTGCCAGCAGCCCACCCCCTGGAAACACCATATATTTT. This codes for CASSPPPGNTIYF. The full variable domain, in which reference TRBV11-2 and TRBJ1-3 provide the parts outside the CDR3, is EAGVAQSPRYKIIEKRQSVAFWCNPISGHATLYWYQQILGQGPKLLIQFQNNGVVDDSQLPKDRFSAERLKGVDSTLKIQPAKLEDSAVYLCASSPPPGNTIYFGEGSWLTVV.

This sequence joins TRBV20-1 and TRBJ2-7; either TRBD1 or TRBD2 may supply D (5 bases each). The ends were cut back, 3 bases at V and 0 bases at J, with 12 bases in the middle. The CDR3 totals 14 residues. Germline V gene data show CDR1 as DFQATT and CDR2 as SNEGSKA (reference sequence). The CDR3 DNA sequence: TGCAGTGCTAGCGGGGCAGGCGACTCCTACGAGCAGTACTTC. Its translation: CSASGAGDSYEQYF.

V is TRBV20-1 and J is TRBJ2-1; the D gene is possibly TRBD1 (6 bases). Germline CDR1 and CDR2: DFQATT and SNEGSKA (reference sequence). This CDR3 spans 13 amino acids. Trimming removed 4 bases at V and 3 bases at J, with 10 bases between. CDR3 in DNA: TGCAGTGCTACTGACAGGCTCTACAATGAGCAGTTCTTC. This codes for CSATDRLYNEQFF.